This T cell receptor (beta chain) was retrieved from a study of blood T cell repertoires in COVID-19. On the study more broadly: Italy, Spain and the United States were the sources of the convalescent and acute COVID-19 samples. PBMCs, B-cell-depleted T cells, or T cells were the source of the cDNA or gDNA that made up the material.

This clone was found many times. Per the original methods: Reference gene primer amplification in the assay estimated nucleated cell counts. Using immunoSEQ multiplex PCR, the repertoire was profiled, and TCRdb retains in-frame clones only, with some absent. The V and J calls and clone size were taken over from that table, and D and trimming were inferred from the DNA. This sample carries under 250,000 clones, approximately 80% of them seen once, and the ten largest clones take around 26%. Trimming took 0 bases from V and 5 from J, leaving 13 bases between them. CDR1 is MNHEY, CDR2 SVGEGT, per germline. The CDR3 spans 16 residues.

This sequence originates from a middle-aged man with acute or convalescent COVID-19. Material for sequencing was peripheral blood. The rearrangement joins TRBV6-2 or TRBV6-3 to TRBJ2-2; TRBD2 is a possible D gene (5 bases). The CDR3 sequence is CASSYSSAPGTGELFF. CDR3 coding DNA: TGTGCCAGCAGTTACTCGTCAGCGCCGGGGACCGGGGAGCTGTTTTTT.